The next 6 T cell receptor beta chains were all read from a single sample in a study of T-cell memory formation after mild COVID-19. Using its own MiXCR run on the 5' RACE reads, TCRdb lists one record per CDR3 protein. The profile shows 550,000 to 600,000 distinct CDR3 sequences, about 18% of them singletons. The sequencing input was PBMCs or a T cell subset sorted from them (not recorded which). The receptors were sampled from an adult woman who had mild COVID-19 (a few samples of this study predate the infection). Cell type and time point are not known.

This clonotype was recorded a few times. The CDR3 DNA is TGTGCCAGCAGCTTGGGGACCTCGGGGAGCTATGGCTACACCTTC. This sequence encodes CASSLGTSGSYGYTF. This sequence joins TRBV5-6 and TRBJ1-2; D call uncertain. The CDR3 sequence is 15 residues long. Germline-derived CDR1 and CDR2 are SGHDT and YYEEEE. V was cut by 0 bases and J by 4 bases, with 13 bases left in between.

Here the CDR3 DNA reads TGTGCCAGCAGCTTAAGACCCAACTATGGCTACACCTTC. This translates into CASSLRPNYGYTF. The J gene is TRBJ1-2, the V gene TRBV7-9; D not certain. There are 13 residues in the CDR3. V was clipped by 2 bases and J by 2 bases, with 6 bases between them. Germline-derived CDR1 and CDR2 are SEHNR and FQNEAQ (reference sequence). Full variable domain (missing parts from reference TRBV7-9 and TRBJ1-2): DTGVSQNPRHKITKRGQNVTFRCDPISEHNRLYWYRQTLGQGPEFLTYFQNEAQLEKSRLLSDRFSAERPKGSFSTLEIQRTEQGDSAMYLCASSLRPNYGYTFGSGTRLTVV.

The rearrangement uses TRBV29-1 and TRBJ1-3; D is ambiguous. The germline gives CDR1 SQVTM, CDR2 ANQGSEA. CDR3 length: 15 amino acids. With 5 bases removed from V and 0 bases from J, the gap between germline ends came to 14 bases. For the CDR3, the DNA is TGCAGCGTTACTTTAACAGCTTACTCTGGAAACACCATATATTTT. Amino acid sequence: CSVTLTAYSGNTIYF.

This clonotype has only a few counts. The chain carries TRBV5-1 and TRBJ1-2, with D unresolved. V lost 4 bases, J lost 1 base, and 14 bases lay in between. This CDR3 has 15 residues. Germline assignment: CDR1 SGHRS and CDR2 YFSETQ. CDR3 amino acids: CASSPGSADNYGYTF. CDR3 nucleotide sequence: TGCGCCAGCAGCCCGGGGTCGGCCGATAACTATGGCTACACCTTC. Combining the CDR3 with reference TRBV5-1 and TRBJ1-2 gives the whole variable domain KAGVTQTPRYLIKTRGQQVTLSCSPISGHRSVSWYQQTPGQGLQFLFEYFSETQRNKGNFPGRFSGRQFSNSRSEMNVSTLELGDSALYLCASSPGSADNYGYTFGSGTRLTVV.

CDR3 nucleotides: TGTGCCAGCAGCCCTTATAGGACAGGGAAAGGAGATACGCAGTATTTT. As protein: CASSPYRTGKGDTQYF. The chain uses TRBV5-6 and TRBJ2-3; 8 bases fit TRBD1. The CDR3 has 16 residues. The J segment lost 5 bases and the V segment lost 4 bases, leaving 12 bases of the junction unmatched. Germline-derived CDR1 and CDR2 are SGHDT and YYEEEE. Full variable domain (remainder filled in from reference TRBV5-6 and TRBJ2-3): DAGVTQSPTHLIKTRGQQVTLRCSPKSGHDTVSWYQQALGQGPQFIFQYYEEEERQRGNFPDRFSGHQFPNYSSELNVNALLLGDSALYLCASSPYRTGKGDTQYFGPGTRLTVL.

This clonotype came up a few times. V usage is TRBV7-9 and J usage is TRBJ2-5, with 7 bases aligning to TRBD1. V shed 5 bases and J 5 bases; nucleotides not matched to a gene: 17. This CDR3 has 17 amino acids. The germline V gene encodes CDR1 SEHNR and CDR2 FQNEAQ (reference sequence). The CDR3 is CASSGTGTASLGETQYF. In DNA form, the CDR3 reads TGTGCCAGCAGCGGTACCGGGACAGCCTCCCTGGGGGAGACCCAGTACTTC.